The 11 T cell receptor beta chains given below trace back to one sample, sequenced in a study of T cell clonality in common variable immunodeficiency (dated by TCRdb to about 2015). Library construction relied on the immunoSEQ multiplex PCR assay. In TCRdb, the immuneACCESS table is reduced to in-frame sequences with V and J assigned. These tables do not hold every clone; where another copy was compared, an unresolved V gene accounts for under half, and the others remain unexplained. For this sample, approximately 52,000 clones appear and none is a singleton. The leading ten clones occupy 3% to 3.5% of the sample. What was sequenced was peripheral blood mononuclear cells. These receptors were taken from a person between 18 and 75 years old in good health.

There are many counts of this clone. The read gets to within 3 residues of the CDR3 end, and the germline J gene fills in the rest. This chain connects TRBV7-2 to TRBJ2-7, with D maybe TRBD2 (6 bases). The CDR3 runs 14 residues. The V end lost 1 base, the J end lost 2 bases, and 9 bases lay between the germline ends. Germline CDR1 is SGHTA and CDR2 is FQGNSA. CDR3 sequence reads: CASSLESGPYEQYF. The part of the CDR3 DNA that was read is TGTGCCAGCAGCTTAGAAAGCGGGCCCTACGAG.

The sample holds a few counts of this clone. The CDR3 end is not reached by the read, which stops 3 residues before it; the germline J gene fills it in. V and J are TRBV19 and TRBJ2-2, with D possibly being TRBD1 (5 bases). Looked up from germline, CDR1 is LNHDA and CDR2 is SQIVND (reference sequence). The CDR3 is made up of 15 amino acids. CDR3 DNA, as far as it was read: TGTGCCAGTAGTATAGGTGGCGCTGGGGCCAACGTG. This encodes CASSIGGAGANV. The whole CDR3 protein reads CASSIGGAGANVLFF.

This clone was seen many times. The read stops 3 residues short of the end of the CDR3; the missing end is completed from the germline J gene. The rearrangement joins TRBV7-8 to TRBJ2-3; weak D call: TRBD1 (6 bases). Germline CDR1 SGHVS, CDR2 FQNEAQ. The CDR3 sequence is 14 residues long. Trimming took 4 bases from V and 2 from J, leaving 10 bases between them. CDR3 DNA (partial): TGTGCCAGCAGCTCCGACAGGTCCACAGATACG. It codes for CASSSDRSTDT. The CDR3 reads in full as CASSSDRSTDTQYF.

This clone was counted between two and nine times. One end of the junction is discordant with germline, which a read error may explain. The read halts 3 residues ahead of the CDR3 end, with the missing end drawn from the germline J gene. The rearrangement joins TRBV7-7 to TRBJ2-1; D is undetermined. CDR1 and CDR2 from the germline V gene are SSHAT and FNYEAQ (reference sequence). The CDR3 is 15 residues long. The part of the CDR3 DNA that was read is TGTGCTAGCAGCGTGAAAGACGGGTTGTGGAATGAG. Encoded protein: CASSVKDGLWNE. The complete CDR3 sequence is CASSVKDGLWNEQFF.

This clone was recorded at least ten times. With the read ending 3 residues before the CDR3 end, the germline J gene is used to fill in that end. The chain joins TRBV2 to TRBJ2-3; D remains unclear. Germline loops: CDR1 SNHLY, CDR2 FYNNEI. V was pared by 4 bases and J by 3 bases, with 11 bases between. The CDR3 totals 14 residues. CDR3 sequence reads: CASSGFKGTDTQYF. The CDR3 DNA, read in part, is TGTGCCAGCAGTGGATTTAAAGGGACAGATACG.

This clone was recorded at least ten times. Coverage ceases 3 residues before the CDR3 finishes, and the germline J gene fills in the end. This rearrangement joins TRBV29-1 to TRBJ2-3, with D maybe TRBD2 (5 bases). The V end was cut by 3 bases, the J end by 2 bases, with 12 bases between. This CDR3 spans 14 amino acids. Germline CDR1 reads SQVTM; CDR2 reads ANQGSEA. CDR3 sequence reads: CSVEAAEVTDTQYF. Partial CDR3 DNA: TGCAGCGTTGAGGCTGCGGAGGTCACAGATACG.

The sample holds many counts of this clone. Read data end 3 residues before the CDR3 end; the end is taken from the germline J gene. This chain joins TRBV7-8 and TRBJ2-7; TRBD1 might be the D (5 bases). The CDR3 covers 15 residues. V lost 1 base to trimming and J lost 2 bases, with 12 bases between them. Germline assignment: CDR1 SGHVS and CDR2 FQNEAQ. The CDR3 sequence is CASSLGFQGTYEQYF. CDR3 DNA, as far as it was read: TGTGCCAGCAGCTTAGGGTTTCAGGGAACCTACGAG.

Ten or more counts support this clone. The read comes to an end 3 residues before the CDR3 does, leaving the germline J gene to fill in the end. The chain carries TRBV11-2 and TRBJ2-3, with 7 bases fitting TRBD1. From germline, CDR1 is SGHAT and CDR2 FQNNGV. The CDR3 extends over 14 amino acids. Trimming cost V 5 bases and J 5 bases; bases outside gene matches: 7. The covered CDR3 bases are TGTGCCAGCAGCACGACAGGGTCAAAAGATACG. Translation gives CASSTTGSKDT. In full, the CDR3 is CASSTTGSKDTQYF. The full variable domain, rest sourced from reference TRBV11-2 and TRBJ2-3, is EAGVAQSPRYKIIEKRQSVAFWCNPISGHATLYWYQQILGQGPKLLIQFQNNGVVDDSQLPKDRFSAERLKGVDSTLKIQPAKLEDSAVYLCASSTTGSKDTQYFGPGTRLTVL.

This clone was seen repeatedly, ten times or more. The CDR3 extends 3 residues past the end of the read, so its final part is completed from the germline J gene. The chain recombines TRBV14 with TRBJ2-7; TRBD2 matches 14 bases. The trim removed 4 bases at V and 4 bases at J, leaving 9 bases unmatched. This CDR3 has 17 residues. Germline V gene data show CDR1 as SGHDN and CDR2 as FVKESK. CDR3 DNA (partial): TGTGCCAGCAGCCGGAGACTAGCGGGAGGGCCGGGTTACGAG. Amino acids: CASSRRLAGGPGYE. The complete CDR3 protein is CASSRRLAGGPGYEQYF. Full variable domain (remainder filled in from reference TRBV14 and TRBJ2-7): EAGVTQFPSHSVIEKGQTVTLRCDPISGHDNLYWYRRVMGKEIKFLLHFVKESKQDESGMPNNRFLAERTGGTYSTLKVQPAELEDSGVYFCASSRRLAGGPGYEQYFGPGTRLTVT.

This clone has ten or more counts. Read coverage stops 3 residues before the CDR3 terminus; the germline J gene supplies the remainder. V is TRBV30 and J is TRBJ2-2; TRBD1 matches 7 bases. Germline V gene data show CDR1 as GTSNPN and CDR2 as SVGIG (reference sequence). V trimming: 5 bases; J trimming: 6 bases; junction bases outside the gene matches: 3. The CDR3 covers 12 residues. CDR3 loop: CAWSQGAGELFF. The CDR3 bases that were read are TGTGCCTGGTCTCAGGGGGCCGGGGAG.

This clone was recorded at least ten times. The read comes to an end 3 residues before the CDR3 does, leaving the germline J gene to fill in the end. The chain joins TRBV19 to TRBJ1-1; 10 nucleotides match TRBD1. This CDR3 comprises 14 residues. With 8 bases clipped from V and 3 bases from J, the junction kept 6 bases outside the gene matches. Per germline, CDR1 LNHDA and CDR2 SQIVND (reference sequence). The CDR3 loop reads CASVYGTGDTEAFF. The CDR3 bases that were read are TGTGCCAGTGTATATGGGACAGGGGACACTGAA.